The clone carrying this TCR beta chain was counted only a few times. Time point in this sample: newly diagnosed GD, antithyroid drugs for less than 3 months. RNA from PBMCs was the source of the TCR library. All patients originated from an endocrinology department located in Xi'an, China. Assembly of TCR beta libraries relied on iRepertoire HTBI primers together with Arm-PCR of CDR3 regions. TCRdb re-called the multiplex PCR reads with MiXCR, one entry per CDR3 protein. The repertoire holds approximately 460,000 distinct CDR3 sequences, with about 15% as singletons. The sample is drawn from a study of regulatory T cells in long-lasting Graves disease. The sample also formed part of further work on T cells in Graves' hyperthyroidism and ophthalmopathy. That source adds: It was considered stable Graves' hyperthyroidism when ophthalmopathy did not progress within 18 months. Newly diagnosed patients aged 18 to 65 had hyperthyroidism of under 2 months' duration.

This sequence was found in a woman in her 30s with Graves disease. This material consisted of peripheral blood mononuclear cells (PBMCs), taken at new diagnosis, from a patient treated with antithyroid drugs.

CDR3 in amino acids: CASSYRHRGQGPYNEQFF. CDR3 bases: TGTGCCAGCAGTTACCGGCACCGGGGACAGGGTCCTTACAATGAGCAGTTCTTC. The chain couples TRBV6-5 to TRBJ2-1; TRBD1 agrees at 9 bases. Losses at the gene ends were 2 bases for V and 4 bases for J; bases not matched to a gene: 12. The CDR3 has 18 amino acids. Per the germline V gene, CDR1 is MNHEY and CDR2 is SVGAGI.